The 32 T cell receptor beta chains reported below all come from one sample, sequenced in a study of blood T cell repertoires in COVID-19. Using immunoSEQ multiplex PCR, the repertoire was profiled, and TCRdb retains in-frame clones only, with some absent. Among roughly 400,000 clones, around nine tenths were seen once, and the ten largest hold approximately 1.5%. The sequenced material came from PBMCs or T cells enriched from blood (not recorded which). The receptors originated from a woman between 18 and 29 years old who had been exposed to COVID-19.

The chain joins TRBV2 to TRBJ2-3; 10 bases agree with TRBD1. This CDR3 has 13 amino acids. The V and J ends lost 6 bases and 3 bases, in that order; junction bases with no gene match: 0. Germline CDR1 is SNHLY and CDR2 is FYNNEI. The CDR3 reads CASRGQGTDTQYF. As DNA, the CDR3 is TGTGCCAGCAGGGGACAGGGGACAGATACGCAGTATTTT.

The rearrangement uses TRBV6-6 and TRBJ2-7; D is uncertain. The CDR3 length is 14 residues. Trimming took 5 bases from V and 2 from J, leaving 13 bases between them. Germline V CDR1 and CDR2: MNHNY, SVGAGI (reference sequence). The CDR3 DNA reads as TGTGCCAGCAGTCCCGGGTCCTATGCCTACGAGCAGTACTTC. This gives the protein CASSPGSYAYEQYF.

The V and J genes are TRBV4-2 and TRBJ1-1, with TRBD1 identical over 10 bases. With V trimmed by 1 base and J by 5 bases, 10 bases remained unmatched. This CDR3 comprises 17 residues. Germline CDR1 reads LGHNA; CDR2 reads YNFKEQ. CDR3: CASSQGEGQGSGTEAFF. DNA of the CDR3: TGTGCCAGCAGCCAAGGAGAGGGACAGGGGTCGGGAACTGAAGCTTTCTTT.

The chain combines TRBV28 with TRBJ2-1, with no clear D. This CDR3 comprises 15 residues. V was cut by 2 bases and J by 0 bases, with 8 bases left in between. Germline values: CDR1 MDHEN, CDR2 SYDVKM. The CDR3 spells CASSLADNSYNEQFF. CDR3 in DNA: TGTGCCAGCAGTTTAGCGGATAACTCCTACAATGAGCAGTTCTTC.

Turning to this clone: The same CDR3 arises from other DNA sequences in this sample as well. The chain couples TRBV19 to TRBJ1-5, with 7 bases fitting TRBD1. This CDR3 has 15 residues. The V gene end was trimmed by 5 bases and the J gene end by 3 bases; junction bases not matched to a gene: 7. Germline V gives CDR1 LNHDA, CDR2 SQIVND (reference sequence). The CDR3 nucleotides read TGTGCCAGTAGTCGACAGGGAGCGAACAATCAGCCCCAGCATTTT. Its protein product is CASSRQGANNQPQHF.

This sequence joins TRBV19 and TRBJ2-1; maybe TRBD2 (5 bases). V was pared by 3 bases and J by 1 base, with 10 bases between. The CDR3 spans 15 residues. Per germline, CDR1 LNHDA and CDR2 SQIVND (reference sequence). CDR3 nucleotides: TGTGCCAGTAGTATCCTAAGCGGTTCCTACAATGAGCAGTTCTTC. This encodes CASSILSGSYNEQFF.

This clone was recorded only once. The chain carries TRBV11-2 and TRBJ2-1; no reliable D call. Germline V CDR1 and CDR2: SGHAT, FQNNGV. The germline V and J ends were trimmed by 4 bases and 10 bases, with 8 bases remaining between them. This CDR3 spans 11 amino acids. The CDR3 sequence is CASSSEIEQFF. Here the CDR3 DNA reads TGTGCCAGCAGCTCAGAAATAGAGCAGTTCTTC. Drawing the rest from reference TRBV11-2 and TRBJ2-1, the complete variable domain is EAGVAQSPRYKIIEKRQSVAFWCNPISGHATLYWYQQILGQGPKLLIQFQNNGVVDDSQLPKDRFSAERLKGVDSTLKIQPAKLEDSAVYLCASSSEIEQFFGPGTRLTVL.

This sequence joins TRBV27 and TRBJ2-3; TRBD1 aligns across 7 bases. J was trimmed by 1 base and V by 5 bases; bases with no gene match: 12. The germline V gene encodes CDR1 MNHEY and CDR2 SMNVEV (reference sequence). The CDR3 is made up of 17 amino acids. Here the CDR3 reads CASSGPTGFLRTDTQYF. CDR3 bases: TGTGCCAGCAGTGGCCCGACAGGGTTTTTACGCACAGATACGCAGTATTTT.

V is TRBV19 and J is TRBJ1-1; D is undetermined. V dropped 2 bases and J dropped 4 bases, with 8 bases sitting between them. The CDR3 length is 13 residues. Germline CDR1 and CDR2: LNHDA and SQIVND (reference sequence). The DNA for the CDR3 is TGTGCCAGTAGTATAAGCAAGTCCACTGAAGCTTTCTTT. It yields the protein CASSISKSTEAFF.

This clone appeared once. This chain joins TRBV10-3 and TRBJ1-4; weak D call: TRBD1 (5 bases). CDR1 and CDR2 (germline): ENHRY, SYGVKD. CDR3 length: 13 residues. Trimming took 10 bases from V and 11 from J, leaving 20 bases between them. DNA of the CDR3: TGTGCCACCTCGAGTGGGGGGGGTGGCAAACTGTTTTTT. Its protein is CATSSGGGGKLFF.

DNA of the CDR3: TGTGCCAGCAGCTTAATGGGGGCGGACACCGGGGAGCTGTTTTTT. Translating gives CASSLMGADTGELFF. The chain couples TRBV11-2 to TRBJ2-2; tentative D call: TRBD1 (6 bases). V dropped 2 bases and J dropped 3 bases, with 10 bases sitting between them. The CDR3 has 15 amino acids. Germline CDR1 and CDR2: SGHAT and FQNNGV. The full variable domain, with the rest looked up from reference TRBV11-2 and TRBJ2-2, is EAGVAQSPRYKIIEKRQSVAFWCNPISGHATLYWYQQILGQGPKLLIQFQNNGVVDDSQLPKDRFSAERLKGVDSTLKIQPAKLEDSAVYLCASSLMGADTGELFFGEGSRLTVL.

The chain has TRBV5-6 and TRBJ2-7, with 8 positions matching TRBD1. CDR3 length: 15 amino acids. The germline CDR1 and CDR2 sequences are SGHDT and YYEEEE. The junction had 11 bases not matched to a gene; V was cut back by 4 bases and J by 5 bases. The CDR3 DNA sequence: TGTGCCAGCAGCCCAATAGCTACGACAGGGGACGAGCAGTACTTC. Amino acids: CASSPIATTGDEQYF.

The rearrangement joins TRBV19 to TRBJ2-1, with TRBD2 identical over 7 bases. V trimming: 1 base; J trimming: 9 bases; junction bases outside the gene matches: 9. The CDR3 totals 15 residues. Germline V gives CDR1 LNHDA, CDR2 SQIVND (reference sequence). The CDR3 nucleotides read TGTGCCAGTAGTATAGTCAGCGGGGTGACCGGTGAGCAGTTCTTC. It codes for CASSIVSGVTGEQFF.

The rearrangement uses TRBV7-2 and TRBJ2-7; TRBD2 matches 7 bases. Germline assignment: CDR1 SGHTA and CDR2 FQGNSA. CDR3 length equals 14 residues. V shed 1 base and J 1 base; nucleotides not matched to a gene: 1. The CDR3 bases are TGTGCCAGCAGCTTAGGGGGGGGATCCTACGAGCAGTACTTC. Protein product: CASSLGGGSYEQYF.

Note on this clone: The sample carries other DNA sequences with the same CDR3. The rearrangement uses TRBV12-3 or TRBV12-4 and TRBJ2-7; D unresolved. This CDR3 contains 13 residues. V lost 1 base, J lost 2 bases, and 6 bases lay in between. CDR3 region: CASSLGRTYEQYF. DNA for the CDR3: TGTGCCAGCAGTTTAGGGCGGACCTACGAGCAGTACTTC.

This sequence joins TRBV6-5 and TRBJ1-5; no clear D. Germline-derived CDR1 and CDR2 are MNHEY and SVGAGI. The CDR3 consists of 13 residues. Trimming pared 7 bases from V and 0 bases from J, leaving 7 bases between. CDR3 residues: CASKEDSNQPQHF. The CDR3 DNA reads TGTGCCAGCAAGGAGGATAGCAATCAGCCCCAGCATTTT.

This chain links TRBV5-8 with TRBJ2-2, with 7 bases aligning to TRBD1. V trimming: 5 bases; J trimming: 1 base; junction bases outside the gene matches: 5. The CDR3 is 15 residues long. Germline CDR1 is SGHTS and CDR2 is YDEGEE. CDR3 amino acids: CASRLGDRNTGELFF. The CDR3 region has the DNA TGTGCCAGCAGGCTTGGGGACAGGAACACCGGGGAGCTGTTTTTT.

The rearrangement joins TRBV3-1 (or the pseudogene TRBV3-2) to TRBJ1-2; 7 nucleotides agree with TRBD1. The CDR3 has 13 amino acids. Per the germline V gene, CDR1 is LGHDT and CDR2 is YNNKEL (reference sequence). Unmatched junction bases numbered 7, after V lost 4 bases and J lost 8 bases. The DNA of the CDR3 is TGTGCCAGCAGCCGCGACAGGGTCGAAGGCTACACCTTC. Translated, it gives CASSRDRVEGYTF.

The chain uses TRBV19 and TRBJ2-1; TRBD1 is a possible D gene (5 bases). This CDR3 has 14 amino acids. Trimming cost V 4 bases and J 8 bases, with 15 bases left between them. CDR1 is LNHDA and CDR2 is SQIVND in the germline V gene (reference sequence). The CDR3 DNA follows: TGTGCCAGTAGTAACCCAGGGCCTGTCTATGAGCAGTTCTTC. Its translation: CASSNPGPVYEQFF.

The CDR3 bases are TGTGCCAGCAGCTTAGGAGCGGGCACAGATACGCAGTATTTT. Residues: CASSLGAGTDTQYF. The V and J genes are TRBV11-1 and TRBJ2-3, with D maybe TRBD2 (5 bases). This CDR3 region has 14 residues. From germline, CDR1 is SGHAT and CDR2 FQDESV (reference sequence). V was trimmed by 1 base and J by 1 base, leaving 6 bases between them.

The chain is built from TRBV9 and TRBJ1-3, with D perhaps TRBD1 (6 bases). Trimming shortened V by 3 bases and J by 0 bases, and 10 bases separated the two germline ends. CDR3 length: 15 amino acids. Germline V gene lookup returns CDR1 SGDLS and CDR2 YYNGEE. CDR3 sequence reads: CASSDRESSGNTIYF. CDR3 sequence (DNA): TGTGCCAGCAGCGACAGGGAAAGCTCTGGAAACACCATATATTTT.

This chain links TRBV18 with TRBJ2-3, with 14 bases aligning to TRBD2. Germline V CDR1 and CDR2: KGHSH, LQKENI. J gave up 2 bases and V 3 bases, and 1 base lay outside the gene matches. The CDR3 contains 16 residues. The CDR3 DNA reads as TGTGCCAGCTCACCGACTAGCGGGAGGGACACAGATACGCAGTATTTT. This sequence encodes CASSPTSGRDTDTQYF.

The V call is TRBV6-1, the J call TRBJ2-2, with D possibly matching TRBD1 (6 bases). Germline V CDR1 and CDR2: MNHNS, SASEGT. This CDR3 is 15 amino acids long. V was cut by 9 bases and J by 2 bases, with 16 bases left in between. CDR3 region: CASLRDKVNTGELFF. DNA of the CDR3: TGTGCCAGTTTACGGGACAAGGTTAACACCGGGGAGCTGTTTTTT.

This chain joins TRBV7-2 and TRBJ1-1; no definite D call. Per germline, CDR1 SGHTA and CDR2 FQGNSA. The CDR3 consists of 13 residues. With 5 bases removed from V and 3 bases from J, the gap between germline ends came to 10 bases. CDR3 loop: CASSVVAYTEAFF. The DNA for the CDR3 is TGTGCCAGCAGCGTAGTGGCTTACACTGAAGCTTTCTTT.

This clone was counted only a few times. The chain employs TRBV12-3 or TRBV12-4 and TRBJ1-4; the D gene is possibly TRBD1 (5 bases). The V and J ends lost 8 bases and 8 bases respectively, with 15 bases between them. The CDR3 totals 13 residues. The CDR3 region has the DNA TGTGCCAGCTGGATCTCGGGGGGGGAAAAACTGTTTTTT. Protein: CASWISGGEKLFF.

About this clone itself: This sample includes further DNA sequences coding for the same CDR3. The chain's CDR3 is CASSLGGTGGHEQYF. CDR3 sequence (DNA): TGTGCCAGCAGCTTAGGGGGGACAGGGGGCCACGAGCAGTACTTC. The chain recombines TRBV11-2 with TRBJ2-7; 12 nucleotides line up with TRBD1. The germline CDR1 and CDR2 sequences are SGHAT and FQNNGV. The J segment lost 5 bases and the V segment lost 1 base, leaving 3 bases of the junction unmatched. The CDR3 has 15 residues.

In DNA, the CDR3 is TGTGCCAGCAGTGAACAGGGAAGGGGAGAAAAACTGTTTTTT. This sequence encodes CASSEQGRGEKLFF. J is TRBJ1-4 and V is TRBV2; perhaps TRBD1 as D (5 bases). V was shortened by 2 bases and J by 8 bases, with 12 bases between the two germline ends. This CDR3 spans 14 amino acids. The germline gives CDR1 SNHLY, CDR2 FYNNEI.

In this sample, this clone turned up a few times. This chain links TRBV19 with TRBJ1-1; 9 bases line up with TRBD1. V lost 6 bases, J lost 3 bases, and 8 bases stayed unmatched. Germline assignment: CDR1 LNHDA and CDR2 SQIVND (reference sequence). CDR3 length: 15 amino acids. The CDR3 spells CASRLTGGSDTEAFF. In DNA, the CDR3 is TGTGCCAGTAGGCTTACAGGGGGCAGTGACACTGAAGCTTTCTTT.

The chain couples TRBV7-2 to TRBJ1-1, with D hard to call. V gave up 1 base and J gave up 2 bases, with 5 bases separating them. The V gene's germline CDR1 is SGHTA and CDR2 FQGNSA. The CDR3 contains 13 residues. In DNA, the CDR3 is TGTGCCAGCAGCTTAGATCTTAACACTGAAGCTTTCTTT. Its translation is CASSLDLNTEAFF.

This chain uses TRBV19 with TRBJ2-5; D gene unclear. The CDR3 runs 13 residues. V was shortened by 3 bases and J by 2 bases, with 7 bases between the two germline ends. Germline V gene sequence: CDR1 LNHDA, CDR2 SQIVND (reference sequence). CDR3 sequence: CASSIGQQETQYF. The CDR3 region has the DNA TGTGCCAGTAGTATTGGCCAGCAAGAGACCCAGTACTTC.

The gene calls are TRBV7-6 and TRBJ1-3; no clear D. The V gene lost 5 bases and the J gene lost 0 bases, with 8 bases spanning the gap. The CDR3 length is 14 residues. Germline values: CDR1 SGHVS, CDR2 FNYEAQ. The CDR3 protein is CASSPRYSGNTIYF. In nucleotides, the CDR3 is TGTGCCAGCAGCCCCCGGTACTCTGGAAACACCATATATTTT.

This chain's CDR3 is CASSGRENEKLFF. CDR3 coding DNA: TGTGCCAGCAGCGGACGGGAGAATGAAAAACTGTTTTTT. This rearrangement joins TRBV27 to TRBJ1-4; D is ambiguous. The CDR3 loop spans 13 amino acids. In germline, CDR1 is MNHEY, CDR2 SMNVEV (reference sequence). Trimming pared 6 bases from V and 5 bases from J, leaving 10 bases between. Based on the CDR3 plus reference TRBV27 and TRBJ1-4, the full variable domain is EAQVTQNPRYLITVTGKKLTVTCSQNMNHEYMSWYRQDPGLGLRQIYYSMNVEVTDKGDVPEGYKVSRKEKRNFPLILESPSPNQTSLYFCASSGRENEKLFFGSGTQLSVL.